These 22 T cell receptor beta chains share one sample of origin, sequenced in a study of T cell responses to AZD1222 COVID-19 vaccine. Generated by immunoSEQ multiplex PCR, the TCRdb table keeps only in-frame clones and is missing some. This sample carries around 130,000 clones, more than 90% of them seen once, and the ten largest clones take 1.5% to 2%. The source material was peripheral blood, sampled 28 days after the second AZD1222 dose. The receptors derive from an adult who received the AZD1222 COVID-19 vaccine.

V and J are TRBV5-6 and TRBJ2-7; no clear D. Germline CDR1 and CDR2: SGHDT and YYEEEE. The CDR3 totals 12 residues. V was shortened by 0 bases and J by 6 bases, with 7 bases between the two germline ends. CDR3 sequence (DNA): TGTGCCAGCAGCTTGGTGGGCCTCGAGCAGTACGTC. The encoded protein is CASSLVGLEQYV.

The rearrangement uses TRBV2 and TRBJ2-1; 12 bases map to TRBD2. This CDR3 spans 16 amino acids. J lost 9 bases, V lost 2 bases, and 8 bases had no gene match. Germline V gene data show CDR1 as SNHLY and CDR2 as FYNNEI. The CDR3 protein is CASSERLAGAYGEQFF. The CDR3 DNA is TGTGCCAGCAGTGAACGACTAGCGGGAGCGTACGGTGAGCAGTTCTTC.

The V call is TRBV7-2, the J call TRBJ2-3; 7 positions match TRBD2. CDR3 length equals 16 residues. The trim removed 1 base at V and 0 bases at J, leaving 4 bases unmatched. From germline, CDR1 is SGHTA and CDR2 FQGNSA. The CDR3 DNA is TGTGCCAGCAGCTTAGGGGCTAGCGGCAGCACAGATACGCAGTATTTT. This codes for CASSLGASGSTDTQYF.

This clone was picked up one time. This rearrangement joins TRBV5-6 to TRBJ1-1; no firm D call. The CDR3 covers 13 residues. Germline V gene lookup returns CDR1 SGHDT and CDR2 YYEEEE. The V end lost 0 bases, the J end lost 2 bases, and 5 bases lay between the germline ends. CDR3 DNA sequence: TGTGCCAGCAGCTTGGTGCGAAACACTGAAGCTTTCTTT. It codes for CASSLVRNTEAFF.

The chain is built from TRBV5-4 and TRBJ1-3; 10 bases are a match to TRBD1. Germline trimming cut 1 base from V and 12 bases from J; bases unmatched to any gene: 10. Germline V gene lookup returns CDR1 SGHNT and CDR2 YYREEE (reference sequence). The CDR3 length is 15 residues. The CDR3 DNA reads as TGTGCCAGCAGCTTGAGACAGGGGGCCTCTTACCACATATATTTT. Residues: CASSLRQGASYHIYF.

The V and J genes are TRBV6-1 and TRBJ1-5; D uncertain. The CDR3 is made up of 15 amino acids. Germline CDR1 reads MNHNS; CDR2 reads SASEGT. The V end was cut by 2 bases, the J end by 1 base, with 9 bases between. In nucleotides, the CDR3 is TGTGCCAGCAGTGAACCGGGGATCAGCAATCAGCCCCAGCATTTT. Residues: CASSEPGISNQPQHF.

The rearrangement links TRBV27 to TRBJ2-1, with D hard to call. CDR1 is MNHEY and CDR2 is SMNVEV in the germline V gene (reference sequence). Trimming stripped 3 bases from V and 2 bases from J, with 20 bases between. The CDR3 loop spans 18 amino acids. CDR3 coding DNA: TGTGCCAGCAGTTTCGACCCTGGTGGGCTAGGGCCCTACAATGAGCAGTTCTTC. It yields the protein CASSFDPGGLGPYNEQFF.

The rearrangement joins TRBV4-1 to TRBJ1-5; 9 bases fit TRBD1. From germline, CDR1 is MGHRA and CDR2 YSYEKL. The CDR3 is made up of 14 amino acids. After removal of 3 bases from V and 8 bases from J, the junction contained 5 bases not matched to a gene. The chain's CDR3 is CASSQDRGKEPQHF. CDR3 nucleotides: TGCGCCAGCAGCCAGGACAGGGGCAAGGAGCCCCAGCATTTT.

J is TRBJ1-2 and V is TRBV27; D remains unclear. CDR3 size: 15 residues. Trimming cost V 3 bases and J 0 bases, with 11 bases left between them. Germline V gives CDR1 MNHEY, CDR2 SMNVEV (reference sequence). This CDR3 is CASSLTPVPNYGYTF. The CDR3 DNA reads TGTGCCAGCAGTTTGACGCCAGTCCCTAACTATGGCTACACCTTC.

This chain uses TRBV4-1 with TRBJ2-1; TRBD1 agrees at 9 bases. V shed 1 base and J 6 bases; nucleotides not matched to a gene: 10. CDR1 and CDR2 (germline): MGHRA, YSYEKL. The CDR3 is made up of 17 amino acids. The CDR3 sequence is CASSQGMGTGHINEQFF. The DNA of the CDR3 is TGCGCCAGCAGCCAAGGGATGGGGACAGGGCATATCAATGAGCAGTTCTTC.

J is TRBJ2-2 and V is TRBV7-9, with D unresolved. CDR1 is SEHNR and CDR2 is FQNEAQ in the germline V gene (reference sequence). V was cut by 2 bases and J by 5 bases, with 9 bases left in between. This CDR3 has 14 residues. This CDR3 is CASSLRSSTGELFF. The CDR3 nucleotides read TGTGCCAGCAGCTTACGCTCATCGACCGGGGAGCTGTTTTTT.

This chain connects TRBV7-2 to TRBJ1-4; TRBD1 agrees at 8 bases. Per the germline V gene, CDR1 is SGHTA and CDR2 is FQGNSA. Trimming took 5 bases from V and 5 from J; bases not matched to a gene: 7. CDR3 size: 15 residues. CDR3 in DNA: TGTGCCAGCAGCGTAACAGGGGGGCCGAATGAAAAACTGTTTTTT. Protein product: CASSVTGGPNEKLFF.

The chain has TRBV5-4 and TRBJ2-7, with D possibly being TRBD1 (6 bases). V lost 2 bases and J lost 4, with 7 bases in between. Germline CDR1 reads SGHNT; CDR2 reads YYREEE (reference sequence). The length of the CDR3 is 12 residues. This CDR3 is CASSFDRYEQYV. The CDR3 DNA reads TGTGCCAGCAGCTTCGACAGGTACGAGCAGTACGTC.

This chain's CDR3 is CASSVAGGSTGYNEQFF. CDR3 in DNA: TGTGCCAGCAGCGTAGCGGGAGGATCCACGGGATACAATGAGCAGTTCTTC. V gene TRBV9 combines with J gene TRBJ2-1, with 7 bases lining up with TRBD2. Germline CDR1 and CDR2: SGDLS and YYNGEE. The V segment lost 0 bases and the J segment 4 bases; nucleotides outside the gene matches: 10. This CDR3 region has 17 residues.

This chain links TRBV10-1 with TRBJ2-5; TRBD1 matches 8 bases. V lost 3 bases and J lost 5; bases outside the gene matches: 8. The CDR3 contains 15 residues. The germline V gene has CDR1 WNHNN and CDR2 SYGVQD (reference sequence). In nucleotides, the CDR3 is TGCGCCAGCAGTGACTCGACAGGGGTCTCTGAGACCCAGTACTTC. As protein: CASSDSTGVSETQYF.

This clone was seen only once. V gene TRBV2 combines with J gene TRBJ1-2; 7 bases are shared with TRBD1. This CDR3 is built from 14 residues. Germline V gene data show CDR1 as SNHLY and CDR2 as FYNNEI. V gave up 0 bases and J gave up 6 bases; unmatched junction bases: 4. CDR3 protein: CASSEAQTGNGYTF. The CDR3 nucleotides read TGTGCCAGCAGTGAAGCGCAGACAGGGAATGGCTACACCTTC. The whole variable domain, remainder taken from reference TRBV2 and TRBJ1-2, is EPEVTQTPSHQVTQMGQEVILRCVPISNHLYFYWYRQILGQKVEFLVSFYNNEISEKSEIFDDQFSVERPDGSNFTLKIRSTKLEDSAMYFCASSEAQTGNGYTFGSGTRLTVV.

The chain joins TRBV2 to TRBJ1-1; D not certain. CDR3 length: 11 residues. Trimming removed 6 bases at V and 7 bases at J, with 9 bases between. Germline assignment: CDR1 SNHLY and CDR2 FYNNEI. CDR3 sequence: CASRARGEAFF. CDR3 DNA sequence: TGTGCCAGCAGAGCGAGAGGTGAAGCTTTCTTT.

This chain connects TRBV6-5 to TRBJ1-1, with D possibly TRBD1 on 5 matching bases. This CDR3 comprises 15 residues. V dropped 5 bases and J dropped 1 base, with 14 bases sitting between them. CDR1 and CDR2 (germline): MNHEY, SVGAGI. CDR3 sequence: CASSPPWGGNTEAFF. The CDR3 DNA follows: TGTGCCAGCAGTCCCCCCTGGGGGGGGAACACTGAAGCTTTCTTT.

This clone was seen a handful of times. This sequence joins TRBV5-1 and TRBJ1-4; no reliable D call. V shed 2 bases and J shed 3 bases, with 8 bases lying between them. Per germline, CDR1 SGHRS and CDR2 YFSETQ. The CDR3 is made up of 14 amino acids. CDR3 in DNA: TGCGCCAGCAGCTTAGGGCAGGCTAATGAAAAACTGTTTTTT. It is translated as CASSLGQANEKLFF.

This chain uses TRBV9 with TRBJ2-5, with D possibly TRBD1 on 6 matching bases. Germline loops: CDR1 SGDLS, CDR2 YYNGEE. This CDR3 comprises 15 residues. With 3 bases removed from V and 8 bases from J, the gap between germline ends came to 20 bases. Written as DNA, the CDR3 is TGTGCCAGCAGCGGGACAGTTGATCCGTGGTATACCCAGTACTTC. Translated, it gives CASSGTVDPWYTQYF. Combining the CDR3 with reference TRBV9 and TRBJ2-5 gives the whole variable domain DSGVTQTPKHLITATGQRVTLRCSPRSGDLSVYWYQQSLDQGLQFLIQYYNGEERAKGNILERFSAQQFPDLHSELNLSSLELGDSALYFCASSGTVDPWYTQYFGPGTRLLVL.

The V call is TRBV29-1, the J call TRBJ1-2, with D tentatively TRBD1 (6 bases). Germline V gene lookup returns CDR1 SQVTM and CDR2 ANQGSEA. With 7 bases removed from V and 8 bases from J, the gap between germline ends came to 20 bases. This CDR3 comprises 13 residues. CDR3 nucleotides: TGCAGCGCAAACAGGGACGGCTTCGTAGGCTACACCTTC. Its translation: CSANRDGFVGYTF.

The rearrangement joins TRBV3-1 (or the pseudogene TRBV3-2) to TRBJ2-7; 7 positions match TRBD1. Trimming removed 0 bases from V and 4 bases from J; junction bases left unmatched: 6. CDR1 and CDR2 (germline): LGHDT, YNNKEL (reference sequence). The CDR3 is 15 residues long. The CDR3 spells CASSQDLTTGYEQYF. In nucleotides, the CDR3 is TGTGCCAGCAGCCAAGATTTAACGACAGGGTACGAGCAGTACTTC.